The 8 T cell receptor beta chains below come from one sample, sequenced in a study of blood T cell repertoires in COVID-19. Measured with immunoSEQ multiplex PCR; TCRdb has only the in-frame clones, and not every one. The sample contains about 220,000 clones, about 86% of which appear only once. Source material: peripheral blood. These receptor sequences come from a woman in her twenties or thirties who had recovered from COVID-19.

V and J are TRBV7-2 and TRBJ2-7; 16 positions agree with TRBD2. The germline V gene encodes CDR1 SGHTA and CDR2 FQGNSA. The CDR3 extends over 17 amino acids. Trimming cost V 6 bases and J 7 bases; bases outside gene matches: 12. The CDR3 is CASSPQPGLAGGGEQYF. CDR3 bases: TGTGCCAGCAGTCCTCAACCGGGACTAGCGGGAGGGGGAGAGCAGTACTTC.

In the case of this clone: One junction end disagrees with the germline gene, perhaps due to a read error. The chain employs TRBV30 and TRBJ2-7; the D gene is possibly TRBD1 (6 bases). Germline V gene lookup returns CDR1 GTSNPN and CDR2 SVGIG (reference sequence). The CDR3 loop spans 12 amino acids. The chain's CDR3 is CACSADQGPLGF. For the CDR3, the DNA is TGTGCCTGCTCGGCTGACCAGGGGCCCCTCGGATTC.

On this clone itself: Other DNA sequences in the same sample also yield this CDR3. The CDR3 nucleotides read TGTGCCAGCAGCTATGACAGGGGCTCTGGAAACACCATATATTTT. This codes for CASSYDRGSGNTIYF. This chain connects TRBV6-5 to TRBJ1-3; 8 bases line up with TRBD1. Germline CDR1 reads MNHEY; CDR2 reads SVGAGI. CDR3 length: 15 amino acids. The trim removed 6 bases at V and 0 bases at J, leaving 4 bases unmatched.

The chain links TRBV28 to TRBJ1-2; TRBD1 agrees at 7 bases. Trimming removed 3 bases from V and 7 bases from J; junction bases left unmatched: 5. The V gene's germline CDR1 is MDHEN and CDR2 SYDVKM. The CDR3 totals 13 residues. The CDR3 loop reads CASSLTGRGGYTF. Written as DNA, the CDR3 is TGTGCCAGCAGTTTGACAGGGAGAGGTGGCTACACCTTC.

This chain joins TRBV11-2 and TRBJ1-1, with 8 bases lining up with TRBD1. Germline trimming cut 5 bases from V and 3 bases from J; bases unmatched to any gene: 11. The CDR3 spans 16 residues. CDR1 SGHAT and CDR2 FQNNGV come from the germline V gene. The CDR3 coding sequence is TGTGCCAGCAGCCTCACCATGGTACAGGGGGACACTGAAGCTTTCTTT. It translates to CASSLTMVQGDTEAFF. The variable domain in full, completed from reference TRBV11-2 and TRBJ1-1, reads EAGVAQSPRYKIIEKRQSVAFWCNPISGHATLYWYQQILGQGPKLLIQFQNNGVVDDSQLPKDRFSAERLKGVDSTLKIQPAKLEDSAVYLCASSLTMVQGDTEAFFGQGTRLTVV.

The chain is built from TRBV2 and TRBJ1-5; TRBD1 might be the D (5 bases). Germline V CDR1 and CDR2: SNHLY, FYNNEI. Trimming pared 6 bases from V and 2 bases from J, leaving 14 bases between. This CDR3 is 15 amino acids long. The CDR3: CASRVGGGRNQPQHF. The CDR3 nucleotides are TGTGCCAGCAGAGTGGGGGGAGGTCGCAATCAGCCCCAGCATTTT.

The chain has TRBV9 and TRBJ2-7; 7 nucleotides line up with TRBD1. The germline V gene has CDR1 SGDLS and CDR2 YYNGEE. Trimming cost V 0 bases and J 5 bases; bases outside gene matches: 5. This CDR3 has 14 residues. The CDR3 region has the DNA TGTGCCAGCAGCGTAGCAGGCAGGGGGAACGAGCAGTACTTC. Protein sequence: CASSVAGRGNEQYF.

The chain employs TRBV18 and TRBJ2-5; 9 nucleotides line up with TRBD2. This CDR3 is 17 amino acids long. Per the germline V gene, CDR1 is KGHSH and CDR2 is LQKENI. V trimming: 1 base; J trimming: 5 bases; junction bases outside the gene matches: 11. Written as DNA, the CDR3 is TGTGCCAGCTCACCACGTTGGGGTAGCGGGAGATCGGAGACCCAGTACTTC. It is translated as CASSPRWGSGRSETQYF.